This T cell receptor beta chain was sequenced for a study of blood T cells in healthy people across ages. Study outcomes and limitations: Naive T cell percentage by flow cytometry tracked strongly with beta diversity. When set beside aged donors, long-lived donors presented more naive CD4+ cells and higher diversity. Because donor CMV status was unknown, expanded clonotype changes were possibly confounded. Any conclusive comparison of naive versus antigen-experienced cells was prevented by using unsorted PBMCs.

In regard to this clonotype: The target antigen is unknown.

This CDR3 is 16 amino acids long. The trim removed 5 bases at V and 2 bases at J, leaving 10 bases unmatched. Germline values: CDR1 SEHNR, CDR2 FQNEAQ (reference sequence). Combining a sample-barcoded 5' primer with a J-beta primer mix, a second PCR ran for 7 to 11 cycles. MiXCR was run by TCRdb on the 5' RACE reads, yielding one entry per CDR3 protein. The sample gives hundreds of thousands of distinct CDR3 sequences, about 62% of which show up once; about 20% is in the top ten. The V and J genes are TRBV7-9 and TRBJ2-5; 8 bases are a match to TRBD2. Sequencing used blood. The sequence came from a man aged 30 to 45 in good health. CDR3 coding DNA: TGTGCCAGCAGCGTTTCCTGGCGGGGGGATCAAGAGACCCAGTACTTC. It is translated as CASSVSWRGDQETQYF.